This T cell receptor beta chain appears in the sequencing data of a study of T cell responses to AZD1222 COVID-19 vaccine. Study-wide findings and caveats: Baseline seropositivity occurred in only a handful of AZD1222 recipients. No day 14 peak samples; only post-peak repertoires were characterized. Spike-specific TCR breadth rose after two AZD1222 doses, and depth rose as well. Donors skewed white British and female; clonal diversity was possibly underestimated.

As for this clone: What it recognizes is unknown.

Profiling relied on immunoSEQ multiplex PCR, and the TCRdb table lists in-frame clones only, not all of them. The table records about 69,000 clones, roughly 83% of them present only once. The CDR3 covers 15 residues. The germline gives CDR1 MNHEY, CDR2 SVGAGI. V trimming: 6 bases; J trimming: 8 bases; junction bases outside the gene matches: 12. This chain connects TRBV6-5 to TRBJ1-4; 7 positions match TRBD1. The sequence was obtained from an adult who received the AZD1222 COVID-19 vaccine. The material sequenced was peripheral blood, taken 28 days after the second AZD1222 dose. DNA for the CDR3: TGTGCCAGCAGCCCCAGGCTGACAGGGTCCGAAAAACTGTTTTTT. The encoded protein is CASSPRLTGSEKLFF.